This T cell receptor (beta chain) was obtained from a study of shared clonotypes between healthy human individuals. This clone was counted once. The same CDR3 also results from other DNA sequences found in this sample. Profiled with immunoSEQ multiplex PCR; TCRdb holds only in-frame clones, not every one. The sample includes 2 million or so clones, about 95% of them seen just once. Looked up from germline, CDR1 is LNHDA and CDR2 is SQIVND (reference sequence). CDR3 length: 14 residues. The trim removed 4 bases at V and 3 bases at J, leaving 4 bases unmatched. Naive CD8 cells were CD45RO-negative, positively selected for CCR7, excluding terminally differentiated effector memory CD45RA+ cells.

The gene calls are TRBV19 and TRBJ2-7; TRBD1 matches at 9 bases. This TCR came from a man aged 18 to 30 in good health. Sequencing used naive CD8+ T cells sorted from blood. This CDR3 is CASSTGTGSYEQYF. The CDR3 DNA reads as TGTGCCAGTAGTACGGGGACAGGGAGCTACGAGCAGTACTTC.